The present T cell receptor beta chain was sequenced within a study of T-cell memory formation after mild COVID-19. TCRdb independently ran MiXCR on the 5' RACE reads; one entry per CDR3 protein. This sample yields 450,000 or so distinct CDR3 sequences, of which 20% are seen a single time; approximately 8.1% belongs to the top ten. This CDR3 comprises 16 residues. Deletions cut 1 base from V and 1 base from J, with 10 bases between. The germline V gene has CDR1 LGHNA and CDR2 YSLEER. The chain joins TRBV4-3 to TRBJ2-2, with D perhaps TRBD2 (6 bases). The sequence was collected from an adult woman who had mild COVID-19 (a few samples of this study predate the infection). Cell type and time point are not known. Sequenced sample: PBMCs or a T cell subset sorted from them (not recorded which). The CDR3 region is CASSQGSGVNTGELFF. The CDR3 DNA reads as TGCGCCAGCAGCCAAGGCTCGGGGGTGAACACCGGGGAGCTGTTTTTT.